This T cell receptor beta chain was observed in a study of blood T cell repertoires in COVID-19 (dated by TCRdb to between 2020 and 2021). Context from the whole study: Samples from collaborators originated in the United States, Italy and Spain and spanned both the acute and convalescent phases of COVID-19. The material from the prospective study consisted of cDNA or gDNA derived from T cells, B-cell-depleted T cells, or PBMCs. Subjects who had been exposed to COVID-19, were actively infected with it, or had recovered from it provided the deeply sampled blood TCRbeta repertoires that made up the dataset. A freely available public database, intended as a resource for researchers studying the immune response to SARS-CoV-2, is where the repertoires were released. Samples were obtained from the ongoing ImmuneRACE study (first 160 participants) and from 1,254 subjects provided by 6 global collaborators. The sample metadata nearly always contained a de-identified subject ID, COVID-19 status, age in years and sex. Where available, HLA class I and class II types were obtained from metadata supplied by the sample provider rather than from assay-based typing.

Overall study results and their limits: The quantity of clinical and demographic metadata differed by source and by participant and was supplied without curation.

Collaborating institutions collected whole blood in K2EDTA tubes following their own protocols. For TCRbeta analysis, collaborator samples were shipped as frozen whole blood, as isolated PBMCs, or as DNA extracted from either sample type. V lost 0 bases and J lost 2 bases; the stretch between them is 8 bases long. Taken from the germline V gene, the CDR1 and CDR2 loops are SGHTA and FQGNSA. The cysteine opens and the phenylalanine closes a CDR3 of 14 amino acids. The only DNA kept is the CDR3, 42 bases in frame from the first base. With regard to this clone: This receptor's antigen is unknown. No base qualities exist here, and no much larger clone lies one base off it.

TCRbeta CDR3 regions were amplified from genomic DNA by means of the immunoSEQ Assay, a bias-controlled multiplex PCR. The source study handled its data this way. The number of nucleated cells in each sample was estimated from the amplification of reference gene primers within the assay. Sequence reads were collapsed and filtered to measure the absolute abundance of every unique TCRbeta CDR3 rearrangement. For each sample, productive Simpson clonality was calculated as the square root of Simpson's diversity index across productive rearrangements. TCRdb stores this immuneACCESS table with in-frame sequences only. Part of the clones is absent; in the studies checked, under half of the shortfall reflects unresolved V genes, and no reason is known for the rest. That table gives V, J and clone size, and the DNA gave D and trimming. The sample has about 230,000 clones on record, 65% to 85% of them singletons. The biggest ten clones account for roughly 8.7% of the sample.

This TCR was sampled from a man aged 40-55 years with active or convalescent COVID-19. The source material was peripheral blood. The rearranged segments are TRBV7-2 and TRBJ2-7; too little of a D gene remains to name it. The CDR3 protein sequence reads: CASSLARDTYEQYF. Here is the DNA: TGTGCCAGCAGCTTAGCGCGAGACACCTACGAGCAGTACTTC.